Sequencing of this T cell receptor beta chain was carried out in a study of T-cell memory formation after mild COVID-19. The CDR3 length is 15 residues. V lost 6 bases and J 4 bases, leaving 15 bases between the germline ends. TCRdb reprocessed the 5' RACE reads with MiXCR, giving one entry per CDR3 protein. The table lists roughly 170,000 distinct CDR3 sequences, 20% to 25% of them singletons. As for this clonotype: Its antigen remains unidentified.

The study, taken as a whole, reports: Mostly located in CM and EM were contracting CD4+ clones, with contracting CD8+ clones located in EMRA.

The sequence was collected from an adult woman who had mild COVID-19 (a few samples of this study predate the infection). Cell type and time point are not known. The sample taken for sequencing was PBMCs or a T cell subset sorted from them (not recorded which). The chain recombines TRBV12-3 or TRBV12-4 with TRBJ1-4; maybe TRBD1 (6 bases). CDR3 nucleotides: TGTGCCAGCAGGCGGGCCACAGGGAGTAATGAAAAACTGTTTTTT. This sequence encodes CASRRATGSNEKLFF.